This T cell receptor beta chain was sequenced in a study of PD-1 blockade in classical Hodgkin lymphoma. This clone was seen more than once but under ten times. Its specificity is unknown. Exposure to brentuximab vedotin varied, and each patient had relapsed following autologous stem cell transplantation. Complete response, partial response or progressive disease was recorded as best response. Study results and caveats: Reported baseline diversity: healthy donors highest, relapsed/refractory patients lowest. With respect to the repertoire differences, their causes, possibly disease activity or prior therapy, remain undefined.

Using immunoSEQ multiplex PCR, the repertoire was profiled, and TCRdb retains in-frame clones only, with some absent. The data contain about 43,000 clones, over 65% of them singletons. This specimen consisted of peripheral blood mononuclear cells (PBMCs), obtained before the second cycle of nivolumab. The TCR originated in a human donor with classical Hodgkin lymphoma.

This chain's CDR3 is CASSEEEGGGPYEQYF. The CDR3, as DNA: TGCGCCAGCAGTGAGGAGGAGGGAGGGGGCCCCTACGAGCAGTACTTC. The chain employs TRBV10-2 and TRBJ2-7, with D perhaps being TRBD1 or TRBD2 (7 bases each). Trimming shortened V by 2 bases and J by 2 bases, and 16 bases separated the two germline ends. Germline lookup yields CDR1 WSHSY and CDR2 SAAADI. The CDR3 is 16 amino acids.